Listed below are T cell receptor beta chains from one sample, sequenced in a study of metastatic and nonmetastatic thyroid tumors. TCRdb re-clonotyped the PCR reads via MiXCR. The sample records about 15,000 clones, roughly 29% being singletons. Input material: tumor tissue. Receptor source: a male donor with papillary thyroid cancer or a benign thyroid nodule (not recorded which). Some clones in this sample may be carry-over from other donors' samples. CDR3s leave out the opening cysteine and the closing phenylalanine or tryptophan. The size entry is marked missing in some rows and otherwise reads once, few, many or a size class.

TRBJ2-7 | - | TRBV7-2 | ASSLRRLEGAYEQY
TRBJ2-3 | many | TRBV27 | ASKTLIGTDTQY
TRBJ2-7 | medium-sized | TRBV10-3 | AISESRVSYEQY
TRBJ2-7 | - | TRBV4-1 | ASSQDRRLFYEQY
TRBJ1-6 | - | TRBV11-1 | ASINGRGPYNPPLH
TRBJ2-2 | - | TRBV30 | AWSGPEAGVAGELF
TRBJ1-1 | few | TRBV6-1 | ASSKGGGGTEAF
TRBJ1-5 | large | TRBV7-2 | ASSSHRDQPQH
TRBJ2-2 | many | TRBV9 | ASSISLRGVAGELF
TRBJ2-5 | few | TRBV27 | ASSTRLAGPLQETQY
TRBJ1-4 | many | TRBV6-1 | ANSSDRGGLEKLF
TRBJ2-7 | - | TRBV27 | ASSWTDTYEQY
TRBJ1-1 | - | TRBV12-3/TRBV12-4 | ASHESGQGNTEAF